This T cell receptor beta chain comes out of a study of CD8 T cells in Susac syndrome. Reverse transcription of about 0.5 to 1 ug RNA used random hexamers. MiXCR, run by TCRdb on the immunoSEQ multiplex PCR reads, gives a single entry per CDR3 protein. The sample records 150,000 to 200,000 distinct CDR3 sequences, 90% to 95% being singletons. Germline CDR1 and CDR2: SGHRS and YFSETQ. The V segment lost 0 bases and the J segment 5 bases; nucleotides outside the gene matches: 9. The CDR3 length is 16 residues. The clonotype comes from a human donor with Susac syndrome. This chain joins TRBV5-1 and TRBJ2-7, with 9 nucleotides matching TRBD1. Material for sequencing was CD4+ T cells from PBMCs. CDR3 DNA sequence: TGCGCCAGCAGCTTGGTTTCTGGGACAGGGTTCCACGAGCAGTACTTC. Its translation: CASSLVSGTGFHEQYF.